This TCR beta chain was documented in a study of spatial heterogeneity in lung cancer. Time point in this sample: sample taken at primary tumor resection. The approximately 78 donors had untreated early-stage non-small cell lung cancer. Unsorted whole RNA of tumor, nontumor lung or frozen PBMC was sequenced. This clonotype came up a few times. Germline loops: CDR1 MNHEY, CDR2 SVGAGI. Trimming took 5 bases from V and 4 from J, leaving 14 bases between them. This CDR3 has 14 amino acids. Individually, TCR cDNA molecules were each labelled with a unique molecular identifier. TCRdb re-called the 5' RACE reads with MiXCR, one entry per CDR3 protein. The repertoire holds 39,000 or so distinct CDR3 sequences, with approximately 7.5% as singletons.

The chain uses TRBV6-5 and TRBJ1-1; tentatively, D is TRBD1 (5 bases). The clonotype was recovered from a male donor with early-stage non-small cell lung cancer. Material: PBMCs, obtained at surgery. The CDR3 loop reads CASSPATGGTEAFF. The CDR3 bases are TGTGCCAGCAGTCCCGCTACAGGAGGCACTGAAGCTTTCTTT.